This is a list of T cell receptor beta chains from one sample in a study of PD-1 blockade in classical Hodgkin lymphoma. Some clones are missing from TCRdb's copy, which holds only in-frame ones; the method was immunoSEQ multiplex PCR. The sample holds under 40,000 clones, 70% to 85% seen once. Sequenced material: peripheral blood mononuclear cells (PBMCs), taken before the fourth cycle of nivolumab. These receptor sequences come from a human donor with classical Hodgkin lymphoma. CDR3s include the opening cysteine and the closing phenylalanine or tryptophan. The order of the fields is D gene, clone size, J gene, CDR3 length, V gene, CDR3 protein, CDR3 DNA. A D gene is named only where the DNA matches it firmly. Expanded clones get a size class; other rows say once, few or many, or leave the size out.

>TRBD1|NA|TRBJ1-4|17|TRBV4-3
CASSQAGTGLAGEKLFF
TGCGCCAGCAGCCAAGCGGGGACAGGCTTGGCTGGTGAAAAACTGTTTTTT
>NA|NA|TRBJ1-2|15|TRBV10-3
CAISESTFGTYGYTF
TGTGCCATCAGTGAGTCGACCTTCGGGACCTATGGCTACACCTTC
>NA|once|TRBJ1-5|15|TRBV19
CASSMGSRGNQPQHF
TGTGCCAGTAGTATGGGTAGTCGGGGCAATCAGCCCCAGCATTTT
>NA|NA|TRBJ2-7|12|TRBV6-5
CASARSSYEQYF
TGTGCCAGCGCACGGTCCTCCTACGAGCAGTACTTC
>NA|NA|TRBJ1-1|13|TRBV2
CASRTELDTEAFF
TGTGCCAGCAGGACAGAACTAGACACTGAAGCTTTCTTT
>NA|NA|TRBJ2-5|15|TRBV5-6
CASSFPTGPQETQYF
TGTGCCAGCAGCTTTCCAACCGGGCCCCAAGAGACCCAGTACTTC
>NA|NA|TRBJ1-4|12|TRBV5-5
CASREERGELFF
TGTGCCAGCAGAGAGGAGCGAGGGGAACTGTTTTTT
>NA|medium-sized|TRBJ2-3|13|TRBV10-2
CASSGSSTDTQYF
TGCGCCAGCAGTGGTAGCAGCACAGATACGCAGTATTTT
>NA|NA|TRBJ1-5|14|TRBV5-6
CASSADKGNQPQHF
TGTGCCAGCAGCGCTGACAAGGGAAATCAGCCCCAGCATTTT
>TRBD1|NA|TRBJ1-5|16|TRBV28
CASSSIQGTGNQPQHF
TGTGCCAGCAGTTCTATACAGGGGACAGGCAATCAGCCCCAGCATTTT
>TRBD2|few|TRBJ2-3|14|TRBV6-1
CASRWALAEDTQYF
TGTGCCAGCAGGTGGGCGCTAGCGGAAGATACGCAGTATTTT
>NA|NA|TRBJ2-1|14|TRBV19
CASSTGRAFNEQFF
TGTGCCAGTAGTACCGGCCGGGCCTTCAATGAGCAGTTCTTC
>NA|NA|TRBJ2-7|13|TRBV4-3
CASSQAVTYEQYF
TGCGCCAGCAGCCAAGCCGTTACCTACGAGCAGTACTTC
>NA|once|TRBJ2-2|14|TRBV5-4
CASSLAGVTGELFF
TGTGCCAGCAGCTTGGCAGGGGTCACCGGGGAGCTGTTTTTT
>NA|NA|TRBJ2-3|19|TRBV4-1
CASSQDGTGAFFSTDTQYF
TGCGCCAGCAGCCAAGATGGGACGGGGGCCTTTTTTAGCACAGATACGCAGTATTTT
>NA|NA|TRBJ1-2|16|TRBV19
CASSTERGSDINGYTF
TGTGCCAGTAGTACGGAGAGAGGTTCTGATATAAATGGCTACACCTTC
>TRBD1|few|TRBJ1-3|16|TRBV19
CASRPGTDNSGNTIYF
TGTGCCAGTAGACCCGGGACAGATAATTCTGGAAACACCATATATTTT
>TRBD2|NA|TRBJ2-1|16|TRBV7-3
CASSTRTSGAYNEQFF
TGTGCCAGCAGCACCCGGACTAGCGGTGCCTACAATGAGCAGTTCTTC
>NA|NA|TRBJ1-2|12|TRBV6-1
CARREGDRGYTF
TGTGCCAGGAGAGAAGGGGACCGGGGCTACACCTTC
>NA|NA|TRBJ2-3|13|TRBV19
CASSIQGTDTQYF
TGTGCCAGTAGTATTCAGGGCACAGATACGCAGTATTTT
>NA|NA|TRBJ2-2|14|TRBV19
CASSMVANTGELFF
TGTGCCAGTAGTATGGTCGCGAACACCGGGGAGCTGTTTTTT
>TRBD2|NA|TRBJ2-3|17|TRBV13
CASSLPEGLSIADTQYF
TGTGCCAGCAGCCTTCCCGAGGGACTATCTATTGCAGATACGCAGTATTTT
>NA|NA|TRBJ2-5|14|TRBV15
CATSRGRFGETQYF
TGTGCCACCAGCAGAGGTCGGTTTGGGGAGACCCAGTACTTC
>NA|NA|TRBJ1-1|17|TRBV28
CASSSGQPVALKTEAFF
TGTGCCAGCAGCTCTGGACAGCCCGTTGCCCTGAAGACTGAAGCTTTCTTT
>TRBD1|NA|TRBJ2-7|13|TRBV30
CAWIAGGGYEQYF
TGTGCCTGGATAGCAGGGGGCGGTTACGAGCAGTACTTC
>TRBD1|NA|TRBJ2-5|17|TRBV5-1
CASSLNPGQGPQETQYF
TGCGCCAGCAGCTTGAACCCGGGACAGGGGCCTCAAGAGACCCAGTACTTC
>NA|NA|TRBJ2-7|16|TRBV10-3
CAISEKWDGVHYEQYF
TGTGCCATCAGTGAGAAATGGGACGGAGTGCACTACGAGCAGTACTTC
>NA|NA|TRBJ1-1|13|TRBV5-6
CASSFGGQTEAFF
TGTGCCAGCAGCTTCGGGGGTCAAACTGAAGCTTTCTTT
>TRBD2|few|TRBJ2-3|15|TRBV4-3
CASSHGSGTPDTQYF
TGCGCCAGCAGCCACGGCAGCGGGACCCCAGATACGCAGTATTTT
>TRBD1|NA|TRBJ1-4|15|TRBV28
CASSLLQGANEKLFF
TGTGCCAGCAGTCTCCTACAGGGGGCTAATGAAAAACTGTTTTTT
>NA|once|TRBJ1-5|16|TRBV4-1
CASSQGGTLSNQPQHF
TGCGCCAGCAGCCAGGGGGGGACCCTTAGCAATCAGCCCCAGCATTTT
>NA|NA|TRBJ2-7|16|TRBV28
CASSLGGVATTREQYF
TGTGCCAGCAGTTTGGGGGGCGTCGCCACTACGCGCGAGCAGTACTTC
>NA|NA|TRBJ1-6|14|TRBV6-1
CASRIEGYNSPLHF
TGTGCCAGCAGGATAGAAGGCTATAATTCACCCCTCCACTTT
>NA|NA|TRBJ2-4|14|TRBV6-5
CASMDDLAKNIQYF
TGTGCCAGCATGGACGACCTAGCCAAAAACATTCAGTACTTC
>TRBD1|NA|TRBJ1-5|16|TRBV30
CAWSVNLMTGVRPQHF
TGTGCCTGGAGTGTAAATTTGATGACAGGGGTTAGGCCCCAGCATTTT
>TRBD1|NA|TRBJ2-2|16|TRBV9
CASSKGQGVYTGELFF
TGTGCCAGCAGCAAGGGACAGGGTGTTTACACCGGGGAGCTGTTTTTT
>TRBD1|NA|TRBJ2-6|19|TRBV15
CAHPIYPGQGFSGANVLTF
TGTGCCCATCCGATATATCCGGGACAGGGATTCTCTGGGGCCAACGTCCTGACTTTC
>TRBD1|NA|TRBJ1-1|13|TRBV11-2
CASSLGRGLGAFF
TGTGCCAGCAGCTTAGGCAGGGGGCTCGGAGCTTTCTTT
>TRBD1|NA|TRBJ2-5|15|TRBV9
CASSVSGGYQETQYF
TGTGCCAGCAGCGTTTCAGGGGGATACCAAGAGACCCAGTACTTC
>NA|NA|TRBJ1-5|14|TRBV5-6
CASSLSGSGQPQHF
TGTGCCAGCAGCTTGTCAGGGAGTGGTCAGCCCCAGCATTTT
>NA|NA|TRBJ2-7|11|TRBV18
CASSPGQEQYF
TGTGCCAGCTCACCAGGACAGGAGCAGTACTTC
>TRBD1|NA|TRBJ1-2|15|TRBV28
CASSPFGTGDNGYTF
TGTGCCAGCAGTCCCTTCGGGACAGGGGATAATGGCTACACCTTC
>NA|NA|TRBJ2-5|12|TRBV6-5
CASSTDRIPQYF
TGTGCCAGCAGTACCGACAGGATCCCCCAGTACTTC
>NA|NA|TRBJ1-2|11|TRBV19
CASKDNYGYTF
TGTGCCAGTAAAGACAACTATGGCTACACCTTC
>TRBD1|NA|TRBJ1-1|13|TRBV29-1
CSVEDRPGGPAFF
TGCAGCGTTGAAGATAGGCCAGGGGGGCCGGCTTTCTTT
>TRBD1|NA|TRBJ2-3|16|TRBV18
CASSPGTGGSTDTQYF
TGTGCCAGCTCACCAGGAACAGGGGGGTCCACAGATACGCAGTATTTT
>NA|NA|TRBJ2-1|11|TRBV2
CASSGFDEQFF
TGTGCCAGCAGTGGTTTTGATGAGCAGTTCTTC
>NA|few|TRBJ1-1|13|TRBV5-4
CASRGGPNTEAFF
TGTGCCAGCCGGGGAGGACCGAACACTGAAGCTTTCTTT
>NA|few|TRBJ1-1|14|TRBV18
CASSPYGKNTEAFF
TGTGCCAGCTCACCTTACGGCAAAAACACTGAAGCTTTCTTT
>NA|once|TRBJ2-7|11|TRBV5-1
CASSLEATQYF
TGCGCCAGCAGCTTGGAGGCCACGCAGTACTTC
>NA|NA|TRBJ1-3|14|TRBV4-1
CASSQDRQGNTIYF
TGCGCCAGCAGCCAAGATCGGCAGGGAAACACCATATATTTT
>NA|NA|TRBJ1-6|14|TRBV19
CASSMGGSGSPLHF
TGTGCCAGTAGTATGGGAGGGTCCGGTTCACCCCTCCACTTT
>NA|NA|TRBJ2-2|14|TRBV11-2
CASSFMGGTGELFF
TGTGCCAGCAGCTTCATGGGGGGCACCGGGGAGCTGTTTTTT
>TRBD1|few|TRBJ2-7|14|TRBV6-6
CASSDRGQTYEQYF
TGTGCCAGCAGCGACCGGGGACAGACCTACGAGCAGTACTTC
>TRBD1|once|TRBJ2-1|12|TRBV29-1
CSAATGVNEQFF
TGCAGCGCCGCTACAGGGGTCAATGAGCAGTTCTTC
>TRBD1|NA|TRBJ2-4|13|TRBV28
CASRGDSQNIQYF
TGTGCCAGCAGGGGGGACAGCCAAAACATTCAGTACTTC
>TRBD1|few|TRBJ2-1|16|TRBV7-9
CASSLARTGVDNEQFF
TGTGCCAGCAGCTTAGCCCGGACAGGTGTCGACAATGAGCAGTTCTTC
>NA|NA|TRBJ2-7|15|TRBV7-8
CASSLGGTASYEQYF
TGTGCCAGCAGCTTAGGCGGGACGGCTTCCTACGAGCAGTACTTC
>NA|few|TRBJ2-6|14|TRBV6-5
CASSYDREVNVLTF
TGTGCCAGCAGTTACGATAGGGAGGTCAACGTCCTGACTTTC